This TCR beta chain was found in a study of blood T cell repertoires in COVID-19. Study in general: From the United States, Italy and Spain came samples of acute and convalescent COVID-19.

Trimming took off 6 bases at V and 1 base at J, with 9 bases between the two ends. Germline assignment: CDR1 SNHLY and CDR2 FYNNEI. The CDR3 is 13 residues long. In the source study's methods: Amplification of reference gene primers was used by the study to estimate nucleated cell counts. Sequencing was performed with immunoSEQ multiplex PCR; in TCRdb, only in-frame clones are kept and a portion is missing. From that table come the V and J calls and clone size; the DNA was used to work out D and trimming. The sample holds more than 85,000 clones; approximately 85% are singletons and the top ten take roughly 4%.

This chain links TRBV2 with TRBJ1-1; D is perhaps TRBD1 (6 bases). This clonotype was sampled from a middle-aged man with acute or convalescent COVID-19. Input material: peripheral blood. CDR3 DNA: TGTGCCAGCAGAGGGGGGGCGAACACTGAAGCTTTCTTT. Amino acid sequence: CASRGGANTEAFF. Full variable domain (missing parts from reference TRBV2 and TRBJ1-1): EPEVTQTPSHQVTQMGQEVILRCVPISNHLYFYWYRQILGQKVEFLVSFYNNEISEKSEIFDDQFSVERPDGSNFTLKIRSTKLEDSAMYFCASRGGANTEAFFGQGTRLTVV.